This TCR beta chain was captured in a study of blood T cell repertoires in COVID-19. V shed 7 bases and J shed 4 bases, with 16 bases lying between them. The CDR3 covers 14 residues. CDR1 is MRHNA and CDR2 is SNTAGT in the germline V gene. Data came from immunoSEQ multiplex PCR; TCRdb stores just in-frame clones and leaves some out. The sample lists about 100,000 clones, more than 75% occurring once. The clonotype was recovered from a human donor in a cohort sampled during active COVID-19. The chain combines TRBV6-4 with TRBJ1-1; no clear D gene. Material: peripheral blood. The CDR3 region is CASKEGRFGTEAFF. CDR3 in DNA: TGTGCCAGCAAGGAAGGGAGGTTCGGCACTGAAGCTTTCTTT.